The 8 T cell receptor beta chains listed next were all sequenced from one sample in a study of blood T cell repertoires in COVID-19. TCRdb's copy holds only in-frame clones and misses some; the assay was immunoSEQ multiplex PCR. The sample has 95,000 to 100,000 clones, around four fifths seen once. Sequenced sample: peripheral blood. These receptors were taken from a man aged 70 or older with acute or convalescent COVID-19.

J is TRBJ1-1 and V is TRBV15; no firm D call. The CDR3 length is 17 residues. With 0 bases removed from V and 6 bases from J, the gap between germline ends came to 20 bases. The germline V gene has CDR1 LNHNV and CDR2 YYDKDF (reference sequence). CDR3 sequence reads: CATSRDPQVGNFPEAFF. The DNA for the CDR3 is TGTGCCACCAGCAGAGATCCCCAGGTGGGCAATTTCCCTGAAGCTTTCTTT.

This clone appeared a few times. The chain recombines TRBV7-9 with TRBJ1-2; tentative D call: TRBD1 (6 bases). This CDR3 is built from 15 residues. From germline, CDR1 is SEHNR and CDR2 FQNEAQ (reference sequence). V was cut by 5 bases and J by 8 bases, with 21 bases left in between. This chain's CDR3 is CASSPGHQTHRGYTF. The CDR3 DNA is TGTGCCAGCAGCCCGGGACACCAAACCCACCGGGGCTACACCTTC.

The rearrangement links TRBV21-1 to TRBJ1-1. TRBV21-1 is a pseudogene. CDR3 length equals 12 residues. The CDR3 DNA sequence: TGTGCCAGCACCGGTGGGGGAGGAGAAGCTTTCTTT. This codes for CASTGGGGEAFF.

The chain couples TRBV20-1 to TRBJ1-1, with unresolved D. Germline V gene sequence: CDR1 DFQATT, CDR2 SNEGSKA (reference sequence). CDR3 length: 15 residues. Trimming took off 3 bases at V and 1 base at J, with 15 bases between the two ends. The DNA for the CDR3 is TGCAGTGCTAGTCCCCCAGGCAGCAAGAACACTGAAGCTTTCTTT. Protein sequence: CSASPPGSKNTEAFF.

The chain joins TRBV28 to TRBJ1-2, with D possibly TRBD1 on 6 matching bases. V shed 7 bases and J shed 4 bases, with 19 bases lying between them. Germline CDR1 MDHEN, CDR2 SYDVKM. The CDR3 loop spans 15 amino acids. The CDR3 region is CASTPGDLEVYGYTF. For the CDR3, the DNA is TGTGCCAGCACCCCAGGGGACCTAGAGGTCTATGGCTACACCTTC.

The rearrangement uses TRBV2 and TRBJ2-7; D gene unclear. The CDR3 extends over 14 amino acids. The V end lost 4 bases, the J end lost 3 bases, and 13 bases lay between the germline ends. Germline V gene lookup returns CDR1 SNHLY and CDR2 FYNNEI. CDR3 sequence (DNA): TGTGCCAGCAGTGCTTTACGGCGCGGCTACGAGCAGTACTTC. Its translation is CASSALRRGYEQYF.

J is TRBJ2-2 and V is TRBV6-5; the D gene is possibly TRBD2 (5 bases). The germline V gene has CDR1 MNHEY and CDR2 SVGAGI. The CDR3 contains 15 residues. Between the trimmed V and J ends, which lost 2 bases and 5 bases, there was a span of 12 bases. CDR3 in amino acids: CASSYEGGRTGELFF. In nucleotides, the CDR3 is TGTGCCAGCAGTTACGAGGGTGGGAGAACCGGGGAGCTGTTTTTT.

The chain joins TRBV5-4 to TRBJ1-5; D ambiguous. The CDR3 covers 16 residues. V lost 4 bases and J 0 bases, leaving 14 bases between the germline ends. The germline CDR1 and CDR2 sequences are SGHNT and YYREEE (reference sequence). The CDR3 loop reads CASSQTGGLSNQPQHF. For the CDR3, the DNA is TGTGCCAGCAGCCAAACTGGTGGGCTTAGCAATCAGCCCCAGCATTTT.